This T cell receptor beta chain was captured in a study of control samples from healthy donors and cancer patients. This table comes from immunoSEQ multiplex PCR, and its TCRdb copy is limited to in-frame clones, with some not included. The table lists about 190,000 clones, approximately 91% of them singletons. The receptor's source is a man aged 30 to 39 in good health. The sequencing sample was made of blood.

Written as DNA, the CDR3 is TGTGCCAGCAGCGATCTCAATGATGGGTATGGCTACACCTTC. Its translation is CASSDLNDGYGYTF. This chain connects TRBV6-6 to TRBJ1-2, with no clear D. Trimming left V 6 bases short and J 5 bases short, with 16 bases between. This CDR3 region has 14 residues. Germline V gene lookup returns CDR1 MNHNY and CDR2 SVGAGI (reference sequence).